A few counts support the clone carrying this T cell receptor (beta chain). This specimen comes from a study of T-cell reconstitution after alpha-beta-depleted transplantation in children. The CDR3 totals 14 residues. Trimming pared 2 bases from V and 3 bases from J, leaving 5 bases between. Germline V gene sequence: CDR1 SGHVS, CDR2 FQNEAQ. During its preparation, the TCRbeta library received unique molecular identifiers. MiXCR, applied by TCRdb to the PCR reads, yields one record per CDR3 protein. Here the sample spans 600,000 to 700,000 distinct CDR3 sequences, 16% being singletons. Sequences were derived from PBMCs from the stem cell graft donor, sampled from the stem cell graft. The sequence derives from a human donor who donated a stem cell graft to a child with acute myeloid leukemia. The chain employs TRBV7-8 and TRBJ1-6; no clear D. This chain's CDR3 is CASSLPGYNSPLHF. CDR3 DNA sequence: TGTGCCAGCAGCTTACCAGGCTATAATTCACCCCTCCACTTT.